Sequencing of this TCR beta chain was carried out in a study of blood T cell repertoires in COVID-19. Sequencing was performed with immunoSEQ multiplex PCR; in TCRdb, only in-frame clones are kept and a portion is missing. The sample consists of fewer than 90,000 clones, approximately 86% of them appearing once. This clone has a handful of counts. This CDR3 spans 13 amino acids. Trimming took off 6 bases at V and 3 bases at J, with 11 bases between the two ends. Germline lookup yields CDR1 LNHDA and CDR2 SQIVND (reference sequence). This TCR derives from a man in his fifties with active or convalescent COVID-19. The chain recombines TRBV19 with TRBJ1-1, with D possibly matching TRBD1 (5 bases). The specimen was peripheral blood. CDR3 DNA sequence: TGTGCCAGTAGCTTGGGGCTGCACACTGAAGCTTTCTTT. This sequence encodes CASSLGLHTEAFF.